Below are 27 T cell receptor beta chains sequenced from a single sample in a study of blood T cell repertoires in COVID-19. Libraries were prepared by immunoSEQ multiplex PCR; TCRdb keeps only in-frame clonotypes and omits some of them. The data show a few hundred thousand clones, with about 82% seen just once and under 2% held by the top ten. The sequenced sample consisted of peripheral blood. The receptors shown here come from a woman aged 50 to 65 with acute or convalescent COVID-19.

The chain combines TRBV5-1 with TRBJ1-1, with 8 bases aligning to TRBD1. CDR1 and CDR2 from the germline V gene are SGHRS and YFSETQ. The CDR3 spans 14 residues. J lost 6 bases, V lost 5 bases, and 9 bases had no gene match. The CDR3 DNA follows: TGCGCCAGCAGATTCACAGGGGGTTTGCCTGAAGCTTTCTTT. Amino acids: CASRFTGGLPEAFF.

The V and J genes are TRBV6-6 and TRBJ2-4; perhaps TRBD1 as D (5 bases). Trimming shortened V by 4 bases and J by 1 base, and 11 bases separated the two germline ends. Germline lookup yields CDR1 MNHNY and CDR2 SVGAGI (reference sequence). This CDR3 is built from 15 residues. The CDR3 region has the DNA TGTGCCAGCAGTTCCCATGGGGCGGCCAAAAACATTCAGTACTTC. Its translation is CASSSHGAAKNIQYF.

The rearrangement joins TRBV2 to TRBJ1-5; TRBD1 is a possible D gene (6 bases). Trimming took 7 bases from V and 6 from J, leaving 16 bases between them. Looked up from germline, CDR1 is SNHLY and CDR2 is FYNNEI. The CDR3 has 14 amino acids. The CDR3 spells CASTLGGARQPQHF. As DNA, the CDR3 is TGTGCCAGCACCCTGGGGGGGGCGCGTCAGCCCCAGCATTTT.

The rearrangement joins TRBV29-1 to TRBJ2-1; unclear D gene. The germline CDR1 and CDR2 sequences are SQVTM and ANQGSEA. Trimming removed 6 bases from V and 1 base from J, with 4 bases in between. The CDR3 has 11 residues. The CDR3 sequence is CSVTSYNEQFF. Here the CDR3 DNA reads TGCAGCGTAACATCCTACAATGAGCAGTTCTTC.

The CDR3 DNA follows: TGTGCCAGCAGCCCAACGGAGGGTTGGCAAGAGACCCAGTACTTC. Residues: CASSPTEGWQETQYF. The chain employs TRBV7-7 and TRBJ2-5, with a tentative D call TRBD2 (6 bases). The length of the CDR3 is 15 residues. Trimming stripped 5 bases from V and 2 bases from J, with 15 bases between. Germline V gene sequence: CDR1 SSHAT, CDR2 FNYEAQ (reference sequence).

Notes on this clone: The same CDR3 arises from other DNA sequences in this sample as well. The chain combines TRBV24-1 with TRBJ2-5, with D perhaps TRBD2 (6 bases). This CDR3 has 13 residues. Germline CDR1 and CDR2: KGHDR and SFDVKD. Deletions cut 10 bases from V and 1 base from J, with 12 bases between. CDR3 nucleotide sequence: TGTGCCACTTCCGGAGGGGCCCAAGAGACCCAGTACTTC. Protein: CATSGGAQETQYF.

J is TRBJ2-6 and V is TRBV6-1; the D is unclear. Per the germline V gene, CDR1 is MNHNS and CDR2 is SASEGT. V was cut by 4 bases and J by 0 bases, with 13 bases left in between. This CDR3 has 17 residues. The CDR3 DNA reads TGTGCCAGCAGTGGACTGATGAGAGGCTCTGGGGCCAACGTCCTGACTTTC. Its translation is CASSGLMRGSGANVLTF.

The rearrangement uses TRBV9 and TRBJ1-1, with D unclear. The germline CDR1 and CDR2 sequences are SGDLS and YYNGEE. The CDR3 length is 13 residues. V lost 3 bases and J lost 3, with 9 bases in between. The CDR3 bases are TGTGCCAGCAGCGAACATATTTACACTGAAGCTTTCTTT. Residues: CASSEHIYTEAFF.

This clone was found once. The V gene is TRBV19, the J gene TRBJ1-1; maybe TRBD1 (6 bases). CDR3 length equals 14 residues. The germline CDR1 and CDR2 sequences are LNHDA and SQIVND (reference sequence). V was pared by 5 bases and J by 1 base, with 11 bases between. The CDR3 DNA follows: TGTGCCAGTAGTCGACAACAGGGGAACACTGAAGCTTTCTTT. It translates to CASSRQQGNTEAFF.

This sequence joins TRBV10-3 and TRBJ2-1, with 7 bases identical to TRBD1. The germline V gene has CDR1 ENHRY and CDR2 SYGVKD. V was pared by 3 bases and J by 0 bases, with 8 bases of the junction left unmatched. This CDR3 spans 17 amino acids. CDR3 coding DNA: TGTGCCATCAGTGACCCCAGACAGGGCAGCTCCTACAATGAGCAGTTCTTC. This encodes CAISDPRQGSSYNEQFF.

The chain joins TRBV6-6 to TRBJ2-7; 13 bases are a match to TRBD2. CDR3 size: 14 residues. J gave up 12 bases and V 6 bases, and 11 bases lay outside the gene matches. Germline V gene sequence: CDR1 MNHNY, CDR2 SVGAGI (reference sequence). The CDR3 sequence: CASSPGLAGVSRYF. The CDR3 DNA reads as TGTGCCAGCAGCCCTGGACTAGCGGGAGTCTCTCGGTACTTC.

The V gene is TRBV7-2, the J gene TRBJ1-4; D gene ambiguous. V gave up 4 bases and J gave up 7 bases, with 19 bases separating them. The CDR3 runs 16 residues. Germline CDR1 SGHTA, CDR2 FQGNSA. This CDR3 reads CASSSHLIIESEKLFF. CDR3 bases: TGTGCCAGCAGCTCGCACTTAATCATCGAGAGTGAAAAACTGTTTTTT.

The rearrangement links TRBV19 to TRBJ2-3; TRBD2 aligns across 10 bases. The ends lost 5 bases at V and 0 bases at J; junction bases unmatched: 5. This CDR3 is 16 amino acids long. CDR1 is LNHDA and CDR2 is SQIVND in the germline V gene (reference sequence). CDR3 sequence (DNA): TGTGCCAGTAGTCCCGGACTAGCGGATAGCACAGATACGCAGTATTTT. Translated: CASSPGLADSTDTQYF.

The rearrangement uses TRBV6-5 and TRBJ2-7; 9 bases are shared with TRBD2. The CDR3 has 15 amino acids. With V trimmed by 2 bases and J by 3 bases, 5 bases remained unmatched. The germline CDR1 and CDR2 sequences are MNHEY and SVGAGI. The CDR3 region has the DNA TGTGCCAGCAGTTACGGGGCTAGCGGGATCTACGAGCAGTACTTC. Translating gives CASSYGASGIYEQYF.

The chain carries TRBV15 and TRBJ1-3; D is perhaps TRBD1 (6 bases). The germline V and J ends were trimmed by 5 bases and 0 bases, with 11 bases remaining between them. This CDR3 has 15 residues. Looked up from germline, CDR1 is LNHNV and CDR2 is YYDKDF (reference sequence). Written as DNA, the CDR3 is TGTGCCACCAGCCGGGACACCATCTCTGGAAACACCATATATTTT. This sequence encodes CATSRDTISGNTIYF.

V usage is TRBV4-1 and J usage is TRBJ2-2; 7 bases fit TRBD2. V was pared by 0 bases and J by 5 bases, with 3 bases of the junction left unmatched. The CDR3 length is 15 residues. CDR1 and CDR2 from the germline V gene are MGHRA and YSYEKL. The CDR3 DNA sequence: TGCGCCAGCAGCCAAGATCACGGGAGGACCGGGGAGCTGTTTTTT. Translating gives CASSQDHGRTGELFF.

The J gene is TRBJ1-2, the V gene TRBV5-1, with 9 bases fitting TRBD1. CDR1 and CDR2 from the germline V gene are SGHRS and YFSETQ. V shed 4 bases, J shed 6 bases, and the junction held 4 bases outside the gene matches. This CDR3 is 13 amino acids long. CDR3 in DNA: TGCGCCAGCAGCCTCCGGGACAGGGATGGCTACACCTTC. Its translation is CASSLRDRDGYTF.

The chain has TRBV4-1 and TRBJ2-3, with a tentative D call TRBD2 (6 bases). The germline CDR1 and CDR2 sequences are MGHRA and YSYEKL. V was pared by 4 bases and J by 5 bases, with 19 bases between. The length of the CDR3 is 16 residues. The CDR3 DNA sequence: TGCGCCAGCAGCCGCCAAGCTAGGACGCGGGGAGATACGCAGTATTTT. Protein: CASSRQARTRGDTQYF.

The chain recombines TRBV7-3 with TRBJ1-1; tentatively, D is TRBD1 (6 bases). This CDR3 region has 16 residues. Germline V gives CDR1 SGHTA, CDR2 FQGTGA. V was cut by 2 bases and J by 4 bases, with 17 bases left in between. The DNA of the CDR3 is TGTGCCAGCAGCTTACAAGGGAACAGGGCTCGCACTGAAGCTTTCTTT. It specifies CASSLQGNRARTEAFF.

The sample holds a few counts of this clone. The CDR3, as DNA: TGTGCCAGCAGCTTGGGGGACAGCGCGGGCCTAGGCTATGGCTACACCTTC. Protein product: CASSLGDSAGLGYGYTF. The J gene is TRBJ1-2, the V gene TRBV5-6; 7 bases are shared with TRBD1. In germline, CDR1 is SGHDT, CDR2 YYEEEE. V dropped 0 bases and J dropped 4; count of bases not matched to a gene: 12. This CDR3 contains 17 residues. Together with reference TRBV5-6 and TRBJ1-2, the CDR3 gives the full variable domain: DAGVTQSPTHLIKTRGQQVTLRCSPKSGHDTVSWYQQALGQGPQFIFQYYEEEERQRGNFPDRFSGHQFPNYSSELNVNALLLGDSALYLCASSLGDSAGLGYGYTFGSGTRLTVV.

Remarks on this clone: A junction boundary mismatches the germline segment, possibly from a read error. This chain connects TRBV2 to TRBJ2-1; TRBD2 matches at 12 bases. CDR3 length: 19 residues. Germline V gene lookup returns CDR1 SNHLY and CDR2 FYNNEI. CDR3 nucleotides: TGTGCCAGCAGCGAAGTCGGACTAGCGGGACGTGCCCCCTACAATGAGCAGTTCTTC. Its translation is CASSEVGLAGRAPYNEQFF.

V gene TRBV29-1 combines with J gene TRBJ2-2; D might be TRBD1 (6 bases). Germline loops: CDR1 SQVTM, CDR2 ANQGSEA. The CDR3 extends over 12 amino acids. V shed 7 bases and J shed 4 bases, with 10 bases lying between them. The DNA for the CDR3 is TGCAGCGGGAGACAGGCCACCGGGGAGCTGTTTTTT. Amino acids: CSGRQATGELFF.

The V gene is TRBV28, the J gene TRBJ1-1; D perhaps matches TRBD1 (5 bases). Germline V gene lookup returns CDR1 MDHEN and CDR2 SYDVKM. The V end was cut by 3 bases, the J end by 7 bases, with 15 bases between. The CDR3 length is 14 residues. The CDR3 sequence is CASSFPSGGNEAFF. CDR3 DNA: TGTGCCAGCAGTTTCCCGTCCGGGGGGAATGAAGCTTTCTTT.

The chain employs TRBV24-1 and TRBJ2-7, with 11 bases that match TRBD2. CDR3 length: 15 amino acids. CDR1 is KGHDR, CDR2 SFDVKD, per germline. Trimming took 4 bases from V and 2 from J; bases not matched to a gene: 3. CDR3 sequence reads: CATSDATSGTYEQYF. The CDR3 DNA follows: TGTGCCACCAGTGACGCGACTAGCGGGACCTACGAGCAGTACTTC.

This chain links TRBV10-3 with TRBJ1-4; D might be TRBD1 (6 bases). The CDR3 is 14 residues long. Germline CDR1 and CDR2: ENHRY and SYGVKD. Trimming left V 8 bases short and J 3 bases short, with 13 bases between. This CDR3 reads CAISPEGANEKLFF. The CDR3 DNA reads TGTGCCATCTCACCAGAGGGGGCTAATGAAAAACTGTTTTTT.

The CDR3 DNA sequence: TGTGCCAGTAGTTCCGGGACAACCTATGGCTACACCTTC. Its protein product is CASSSGTTYGYTF. The chain uses TRBV19 and TRBJ1-2; D perhaps matches TRBD1 (6 bases). Germline CDR1 and CDR2: LNHDA and SQIVND (reference sequence). Trimming pared 5 bases from V and 4 bases from J, leaving 11 bases between. The CDR3 runs 13 residues.

The chain carries TRBV6-6 and TRBJ2-5, with D perhaps matching TRBD2 (5 bases). Germline V gene data show CDR1 as MNHNY and CDR2 as SVGAGI (reference sequence). The CDR3 contains 13 residues. Trimming took 4 bases from V and 4 from J, leaving 10 bases between them. CDR3 DNA: TGTGCCAGCAGTTGGCGGGCAGGAGAGACCCAGTACTTC. This sequence encodes CASSWRAGETQYF.